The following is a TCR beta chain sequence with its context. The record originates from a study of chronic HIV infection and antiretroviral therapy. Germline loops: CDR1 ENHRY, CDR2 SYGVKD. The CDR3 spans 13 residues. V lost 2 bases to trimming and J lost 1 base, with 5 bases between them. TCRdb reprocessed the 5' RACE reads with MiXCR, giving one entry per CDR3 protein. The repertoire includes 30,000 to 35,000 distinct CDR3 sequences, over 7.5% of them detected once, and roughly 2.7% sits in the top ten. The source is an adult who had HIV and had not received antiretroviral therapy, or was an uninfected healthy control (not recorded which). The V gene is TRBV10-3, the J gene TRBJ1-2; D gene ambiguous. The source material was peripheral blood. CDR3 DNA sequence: TGTGCCATCAGTGAGGTCGGTAACTATGGCTACACCTTC. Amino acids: CAISEVGNYGYTF.